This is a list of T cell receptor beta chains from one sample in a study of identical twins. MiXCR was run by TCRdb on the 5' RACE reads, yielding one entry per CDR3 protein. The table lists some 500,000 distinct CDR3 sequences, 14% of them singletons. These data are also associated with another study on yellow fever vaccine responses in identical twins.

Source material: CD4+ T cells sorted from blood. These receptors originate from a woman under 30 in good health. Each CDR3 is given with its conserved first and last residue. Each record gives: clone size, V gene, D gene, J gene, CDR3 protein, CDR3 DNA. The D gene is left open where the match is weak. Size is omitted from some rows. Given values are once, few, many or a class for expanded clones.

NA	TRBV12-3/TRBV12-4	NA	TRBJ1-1	CASSLGVTEAFF	TGTGCCAGCAGTTTAGGGGTCACTGAAGCTTTCTTT
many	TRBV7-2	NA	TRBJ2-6	CASSWGGQISGANVLTF	TGTGCCAGCAGCTGGGGGGGACAGATCTCTGGGGCCAACGTCCTGACTTTC
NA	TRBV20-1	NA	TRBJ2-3	CSARGNSRGLADTQYF	TGCAGTGCTAGAGGGAACAGCAGGGGATTAGCAGATACGCAGTATTTT
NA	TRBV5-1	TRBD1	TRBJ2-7	CASSKGQAVPYEQYF	TGCGCCAGCAGCAAGGGACAGGCGGTTCCCTACGAGCAGTACTTC
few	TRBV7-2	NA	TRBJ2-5	CASSLGPGGETQYF	TGTGCCAGCAGCTTAGGACCCGGAGGGGAGACCCAGTACTTC
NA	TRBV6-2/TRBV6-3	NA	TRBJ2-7	CASSRTQGWRSYEQYF	TGTGCCAGCAGTCGGACCCAGGGTTGGAGGTCCTACGAGCAGTACTTC
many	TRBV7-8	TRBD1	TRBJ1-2	CASSLAATGGYYGYTF	TGTGCCAGCAGCTTAGCGGCGACAGGGGGCTACTATGGCTACACCTTC
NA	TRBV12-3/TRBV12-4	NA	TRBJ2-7	CASSLSGWRYEQYF	TGTGCCAGCAGTTTGAGTGGCTGGCGCTACGAGCAGTACTTC
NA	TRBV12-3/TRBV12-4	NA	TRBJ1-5	CASSLFGTGQPQHF	TGTGCCAGCAGTTTGTTCGGGACGGGACAGCCCCAGCATTTT
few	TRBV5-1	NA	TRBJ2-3	CASRQIRGRTDTQYF	TGCGCCAGCCGACAGATAAGAGGACGCACAGATACGCAGTATTTT
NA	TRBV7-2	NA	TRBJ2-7	CASSITRWEQYF	TGTGCCAGCAGCATTACCCGATGGGAGCAGTACTTC
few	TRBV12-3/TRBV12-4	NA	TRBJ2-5	CASSLFRTAGLQETQYF	TGTGCCAGCAGTTTATTCCGGACAGCCGGCTTACAAGAGACCCAGTACTTC
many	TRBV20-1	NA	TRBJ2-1	CSAQFSLDEQFF	TGCAGTGCTCAGTTTAGTTTAGATGAGCAGTTCTTC
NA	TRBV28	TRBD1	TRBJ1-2	CASRPLTGTAYYGYTF	TGTGCCAGCAGACCTCTAACCGGGACAGCTTACTATGGCTACACCTTC
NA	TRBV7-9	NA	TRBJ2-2	CASRRPDQNTGELFF	TGTGCCAGCAGGAGACCCGACCAGAACACCGGGGAGCTGTTTTTT
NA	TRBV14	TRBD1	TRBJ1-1	CASSQARDRGQAFF	TGTGCCAGCAGCCAAGCACGGGACAGGGGCCAAGCTTTCTTT
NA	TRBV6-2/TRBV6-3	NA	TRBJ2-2	CASSYGWSVTGELFF	TGTGCCAGCAGTTACGGCTGGTCGGTCACCGGGGAGCTGTTTTTT
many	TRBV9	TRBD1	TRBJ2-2	CASSRQGNTGELFF	TGTGCCAGCAGTAGACAGGGGAACACCGGGGAGCTGTTTTTT
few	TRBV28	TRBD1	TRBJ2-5	CASSSYPFGQAIQETQYF	TGTGCCAGCAGTTCATACCCATTCGGACAGGCGATCCAAGAGACCCAGTACTTC
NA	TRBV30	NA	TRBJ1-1	CAWRVGPLNTEAFF	TGTGCCTGGAGGGTCGGCCCCCTGAACACTGAAGCTTTCTTT
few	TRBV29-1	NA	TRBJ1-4	CSVEDLGSNEKLFF	TGCAGCGTTGAAGATCTGGGATCTAATGAAAAACTGTTTTTT
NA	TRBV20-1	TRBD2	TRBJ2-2	CSARDAGGGVAGELFF	TGCAGTGCTAGAGATGCGGGCGGGGGGGTGGCCGGGGAGCTGTTTTTT
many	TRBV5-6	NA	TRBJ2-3	CASTLGARGGDTQYF	TGTGCCAGCACCCTGGGCGCCAGGGGGGGAGATACGCAGTATTTT
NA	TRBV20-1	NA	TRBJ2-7	CSASNRFSGSYEQYF	TGCAGTGCTAGTAACAGGTTCTCCGGCTCCTACGAGCAGTACTTC
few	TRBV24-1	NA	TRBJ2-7	CATSDRTASYEQYF	TGTGCCACCAGTGACAGGACAGCCTCCTACGAGCAGTACTTC
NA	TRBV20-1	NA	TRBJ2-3	CSARGTPTSTDTQYF	TGCAGTGCTAGGGGGACACCAACTTCCACAGATACGCAGTATTTT
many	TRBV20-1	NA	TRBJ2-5	CSARDGGILETQYF	TGCAGTGCTAGAGATGGGGGGATCTTGGAGACCCAGTACTTC
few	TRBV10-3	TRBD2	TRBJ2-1	CAIRAGLALNEQFF	TGTGCCATACGGGCGGGACTAGCACTCAATGAGCAGTTCTTC
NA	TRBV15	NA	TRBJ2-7	CATSRDRVGTLYEQYF	TGTGCCACCAGCAGAGATAGGGTTGGGACCCTCTACGAGCAGTACTTC
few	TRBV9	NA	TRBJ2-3	CASSVVGLSPTQYF	TGTGCCAGCAGCGTAGTTGGACTCTCCCCTACGCAGTATTTT
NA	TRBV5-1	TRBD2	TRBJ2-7	CASSFGLAGESSYEQYF	TGCGCCAGCAGCTTTGGACTAGCGGGGGAGAGCTCCTACGAGCAGTACTTC
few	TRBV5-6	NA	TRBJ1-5	CASSWRGAYSNQPQHF	TGTGCCAGCAGCTGGAGGGGGGCATATAGCAATCAGCCCCAGCATTTT
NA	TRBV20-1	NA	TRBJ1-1	CSARDTTGGAFF	TGCAGTGCTAGAGATACTACGGGTGGAGCTTTCTTT
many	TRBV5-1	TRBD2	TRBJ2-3	CASSFLTSGGAVFGDTQYF	TGCGCCAGCAGCTTCCTGACTAGCGGGGGGGCCGTATTTGGAGATACGCAGTATTTT
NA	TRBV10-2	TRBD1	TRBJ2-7	CASRGKQGAYEQYF	TGCGCCAGCAGGGGCAAACAGGGGGCCTACGAGCAGTACTTC
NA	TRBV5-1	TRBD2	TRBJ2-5	CASRPGTSVPETQYF	TGCGCCAGCAGACCCGGGACTAGCGTTCCGGAGACCCAGTACTTC
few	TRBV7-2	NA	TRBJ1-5	CASSPRMGPNQPQHF	TGTGCCAGCAGCCCCCGGATGGGGCCCAATCAGCCCCAGCATTTT
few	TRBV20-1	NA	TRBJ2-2	CSADLGLTGELFF	TGCAGTGCTGACCTCGGACTCACCGGGGAGCTGTTTTTT
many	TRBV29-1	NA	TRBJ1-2	CSVEDGRDGYTF	TGCAGCGTTGAAGACGGGAGGGACGGCTACACCTTC
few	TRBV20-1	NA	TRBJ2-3	CSASRPTNLDTQYF	TGCAGTGCTAGTCGCCCGACAAACCTAGATACGCAGTATTTT
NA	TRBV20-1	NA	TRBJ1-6	CSARGGFGNSPLHF	TGCAGTGCTAGAGGCGGTTTTGGTAATTCACCCCTCCACTTT
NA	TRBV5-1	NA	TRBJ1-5	CASSLDLEQPQHF	TGCGCCAGCAGCTTGGACCTTGAACAGCCCCAGCATTTT
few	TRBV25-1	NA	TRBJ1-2	CASSPPGQGRFALYGYTF	TGTGCCAGCAGTCCACCCGGGCAGGGAAGGTTCGCCCTCTATGGCTACACCTTC
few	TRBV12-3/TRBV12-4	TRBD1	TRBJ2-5	CASSIGQGRQETQYF	TGTGCCAGCAGTATCGGACAGGGAAGACAAGAGACCCAGTACTTC
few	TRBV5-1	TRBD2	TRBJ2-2	CASSGTNANTGELFF	TGCGCCAGCAGTGGGACTAACGCGAACACCGGGGAGCTGTTTTTT
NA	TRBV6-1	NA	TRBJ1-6	CASSSGQHQGSPLHF	TGTGCCAGCAGCTCCGGACAGCATCAGGGTTCACCCCTCCACTTT
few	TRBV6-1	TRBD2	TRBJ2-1	CASRAGLAGTEQFF	TGTGCCAGCAGGGCAGGGCTAGCGGGGACTGAGCAGTTCTTC
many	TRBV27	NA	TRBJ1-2	CASSLGFGSGYTF	TGTGCCAGCAGTTTGGGATTCGGGTCTGGCTACACCTTC
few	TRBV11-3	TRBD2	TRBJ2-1	CASSSRTSGNEQFF	TGTGCCAGCAGCTCGCGGACTAGCGGCAATGAGCAGTTCTTC
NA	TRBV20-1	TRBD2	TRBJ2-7	CSAGGLAGGTYEQYF	TGCAGTGCTGGAGGACTAGCGGGGGGGACCTACGAGCAGTACTTC
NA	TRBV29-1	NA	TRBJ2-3	CSVEGFGKVKLGDTQYF	TGCAGCGTCGAGGGGTTTGGAAAGGTCAAACTTGGGGATACGCAGTATTTT
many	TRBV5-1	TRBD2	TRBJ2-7	CASSIGTTYEQYF	TGCGCCAGCAGCATCGGGACTACCTACGAGCAGTACTTC
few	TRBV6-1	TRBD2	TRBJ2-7	CASVPSGSQTREQYF	TGTGCCAGCGTACCGAGCGGGAGTCAAACGAGGGAGCAGTACTTC
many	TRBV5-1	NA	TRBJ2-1	CASSSSGVSYNEQFF	TGCGCCAGCAGCTCCTCGGGGGTCTCCTACAATGAGCAGTTCTTC